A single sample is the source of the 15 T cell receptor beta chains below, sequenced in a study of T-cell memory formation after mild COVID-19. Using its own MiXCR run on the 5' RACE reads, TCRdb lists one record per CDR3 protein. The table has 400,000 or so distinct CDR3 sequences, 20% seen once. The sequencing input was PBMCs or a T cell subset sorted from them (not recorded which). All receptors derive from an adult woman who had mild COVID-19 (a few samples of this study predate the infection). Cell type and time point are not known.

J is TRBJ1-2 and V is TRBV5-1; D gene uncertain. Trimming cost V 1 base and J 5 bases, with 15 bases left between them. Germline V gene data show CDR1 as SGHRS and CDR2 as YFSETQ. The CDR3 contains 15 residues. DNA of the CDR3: TGCGCCAGCAGCTTGATGGCAGATAGACTTTATGGCTACACCTTC. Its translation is CASSLMADRLYGYTF.

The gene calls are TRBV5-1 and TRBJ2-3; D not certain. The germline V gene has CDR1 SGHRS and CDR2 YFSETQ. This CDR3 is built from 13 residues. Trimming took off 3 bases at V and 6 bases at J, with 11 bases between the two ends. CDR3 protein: CASSSNAMDTQYF. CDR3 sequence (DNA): TGCGCCAGCAGCTCAAACGCCATGGATACGCAGTATTTT. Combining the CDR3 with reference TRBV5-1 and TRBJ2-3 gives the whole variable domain KAGVTQTPRYLIKTRGQQVTLSCSPISGHRSVSWYQQTPGQGLQFLFEYFSETQRNKGNFPGRFSGRQFSNSRSEMNVSTLELGDSALYLCASSSNAMDTQYFGPGTRLTVL.

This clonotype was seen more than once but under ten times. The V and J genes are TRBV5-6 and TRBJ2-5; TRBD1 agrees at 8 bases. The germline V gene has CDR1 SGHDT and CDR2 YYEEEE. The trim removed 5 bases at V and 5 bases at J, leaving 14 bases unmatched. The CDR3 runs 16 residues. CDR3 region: CASRSDRVTSEETQYF. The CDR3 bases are TGTGCCAGCAGATCGGACAGGGTGACATCAGAGGAGACCCAGTACTTC. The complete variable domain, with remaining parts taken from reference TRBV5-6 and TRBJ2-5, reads DAGVTQSPTHLIKTRGQQVTLRCSPKSGHDTVSWYQQALGQGPQFIFQYYEEEERQRGNFPDRFSGHQFPNYSSELNVNALLLGDSALYLCASRSDRVTSEETQYFGPGTRLLVL.

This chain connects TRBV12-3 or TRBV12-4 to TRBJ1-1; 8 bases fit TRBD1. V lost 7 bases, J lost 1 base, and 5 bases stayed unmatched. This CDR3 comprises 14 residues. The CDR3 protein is CASTWTGTNTEAFF. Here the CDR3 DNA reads TGTGCCAGCACCTGGACAGGGACGAACACTGAAGCTTTCTTT.

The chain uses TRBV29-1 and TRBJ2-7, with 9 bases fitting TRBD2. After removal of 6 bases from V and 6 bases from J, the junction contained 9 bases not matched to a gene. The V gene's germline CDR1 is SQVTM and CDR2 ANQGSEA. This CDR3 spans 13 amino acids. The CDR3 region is CSVILAGIAEQYF. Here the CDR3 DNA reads TGCAGCGTAATCCTAGCGGGAATCGCCGAGCAGTACTTC.

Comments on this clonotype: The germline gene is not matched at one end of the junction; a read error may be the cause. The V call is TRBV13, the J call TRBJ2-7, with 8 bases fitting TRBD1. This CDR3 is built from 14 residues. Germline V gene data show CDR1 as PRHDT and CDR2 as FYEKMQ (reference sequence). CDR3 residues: CASSLGTTGAKQYF. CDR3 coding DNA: TGTGCCAGCAGCCTAGGAACGACAGGGGCGAAGCAGTACTTC.

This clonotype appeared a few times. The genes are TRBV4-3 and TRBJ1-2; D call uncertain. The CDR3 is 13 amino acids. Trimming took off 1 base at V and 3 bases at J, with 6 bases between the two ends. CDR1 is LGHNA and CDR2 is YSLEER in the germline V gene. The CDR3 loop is CASSQGPDYGYTF. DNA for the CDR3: TGCGCCAGCAGCCAAGGCCCGGACTATGGCTACACCTTC.

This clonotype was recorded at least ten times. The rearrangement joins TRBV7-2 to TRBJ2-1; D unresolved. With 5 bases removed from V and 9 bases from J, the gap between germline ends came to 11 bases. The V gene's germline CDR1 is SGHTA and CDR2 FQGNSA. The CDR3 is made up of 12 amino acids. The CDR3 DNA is TGTGCCAGCAGCCCTGCTAGGCTTGAGCAGTTCTTC. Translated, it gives CASSPARLEQFF.

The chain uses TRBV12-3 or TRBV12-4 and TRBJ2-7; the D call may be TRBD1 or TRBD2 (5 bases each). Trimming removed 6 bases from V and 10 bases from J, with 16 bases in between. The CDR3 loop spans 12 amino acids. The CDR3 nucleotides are TGTGCCAGCAGCCTCCGGGACGGAAAACAGTACTTC. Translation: CASSLRDGKQYF.

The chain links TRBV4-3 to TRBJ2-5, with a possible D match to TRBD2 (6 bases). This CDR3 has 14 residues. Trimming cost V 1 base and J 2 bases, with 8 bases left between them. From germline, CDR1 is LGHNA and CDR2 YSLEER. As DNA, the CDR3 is TGCGCCAGCAGCCAAGGGGCGGGACAAGAGACCCAGTACTTC. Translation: CASSQGAGQETQYF.

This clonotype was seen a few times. The CDR3 loop is CASSEYPGGNGYTF. In DNA form, the CDR3 reads TGTGCCAGCAGTGAATATCCGGGGGGCAACGGCTACACCTTC. The V gene is TRBV6-1, the J gene TRBJ1-2; D is possibly TRBD1 (6 bases). CDR1 is MNHNS and CDR2 is SASEGT in the germline V gene. Trimming left V 2 bases short and J 8 bases short, with 15 bases between. The CDR3 is 14 amino acids.

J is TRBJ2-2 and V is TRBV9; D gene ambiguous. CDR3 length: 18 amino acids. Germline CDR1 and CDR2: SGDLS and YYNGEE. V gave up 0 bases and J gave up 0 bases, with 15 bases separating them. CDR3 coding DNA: TGTGCCAGCAGCGTAGATTTTTTGGACGGAACGAACACCGGGGAGCTGTTTTTT. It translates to CASSVDFLDGTNTGELFF.

CDR3 DNA sequence: TGTGCCAGCAGCTTAGCCCGCAGGGGGGCCGACAGGGATGAGCAGTTCTTC. It is translated as CASSLARRGADRDEQFF. V is TRBV7-9 and J is TRBJ2-1, with TRBD1 as a possible D gene (7 bases). Germline V gene data show CDR1 as SEHNR and CDR2 as FQNEAQ (reference sequence). The CDR3 length is 17 residues. V was trimmed by 0 bases and J by 8 bases, leaving 20 bases between them.

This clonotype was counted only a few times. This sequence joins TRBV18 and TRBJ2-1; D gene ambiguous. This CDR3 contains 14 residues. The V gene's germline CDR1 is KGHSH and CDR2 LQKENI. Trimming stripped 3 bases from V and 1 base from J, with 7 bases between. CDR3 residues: CASSPSRSYNEQFF. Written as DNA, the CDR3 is TGTGCCAGCTCACCTTCTCGATCCTACAATGAGCAGTTCTTC.

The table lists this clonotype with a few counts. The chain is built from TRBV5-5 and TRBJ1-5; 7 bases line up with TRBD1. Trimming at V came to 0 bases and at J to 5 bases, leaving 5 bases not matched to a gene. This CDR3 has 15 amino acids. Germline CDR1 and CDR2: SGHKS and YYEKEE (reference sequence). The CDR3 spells CASSLDGTVYQPQHF. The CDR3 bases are TGTGCCAGCAGCTTGGACGGGACAGTCTATCAGCCCCAGCATTTT.